This T cell receptor (beta chain) stems from a study of blood T cell repertoires in COVID-19. Background on the study: Acute and convalescent COVID-19 specimens originated in the United States, Italy and Spain.

Germline CDR1 and CDR2: SGHDT and YYEEEE. The CDR3 length is 15 residues. The trim removed 5 bases at V and 4 bases at J, leaving 6 bases unmatched. Authors' data handling: Researchers report that nucleated cell counts were estimated from reference gene primer amplification. Repertoires were generated with immunoSEQ multiplex PCR, while TCRdb's copy carries only in-frame clones and drops some. D and trimming come from the DNA, and the V and J calls and clone size come from that table. The table has about 54,000 clones, more than 80% seen once; the top ten hold about 5.3%. Sequencing was performed on peripheral blood. This TCR came from a woman aged 55 to 70 with acute or convalescent COVID-19. The chain links TRBV5-6 to TRBJ1-3; 10 bases map to TRBD1. CDR3 protein: CASRPGQGKGNTIYF. CDR3 nucleotide sequence: TGTGCCAGCAGACCGGGACAGGGGAAGGGAAACACCATATATTTT.